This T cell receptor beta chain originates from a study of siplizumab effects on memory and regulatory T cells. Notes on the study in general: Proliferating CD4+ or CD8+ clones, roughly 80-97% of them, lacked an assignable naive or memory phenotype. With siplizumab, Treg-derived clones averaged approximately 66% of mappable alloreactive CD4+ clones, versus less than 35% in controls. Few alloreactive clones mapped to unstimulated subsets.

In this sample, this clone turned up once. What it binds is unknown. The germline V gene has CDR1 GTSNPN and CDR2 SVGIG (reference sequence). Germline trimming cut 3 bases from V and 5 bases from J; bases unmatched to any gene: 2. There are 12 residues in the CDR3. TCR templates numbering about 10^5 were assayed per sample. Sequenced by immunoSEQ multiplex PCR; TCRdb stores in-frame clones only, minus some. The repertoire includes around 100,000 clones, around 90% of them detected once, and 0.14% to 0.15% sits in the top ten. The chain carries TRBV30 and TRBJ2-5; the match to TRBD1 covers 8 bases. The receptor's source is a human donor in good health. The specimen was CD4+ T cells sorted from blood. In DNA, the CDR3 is TGTGCCTGGAGCCAGGGGGCGGAGACCCAGTACTTC. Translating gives CAWSQGAETQYF.